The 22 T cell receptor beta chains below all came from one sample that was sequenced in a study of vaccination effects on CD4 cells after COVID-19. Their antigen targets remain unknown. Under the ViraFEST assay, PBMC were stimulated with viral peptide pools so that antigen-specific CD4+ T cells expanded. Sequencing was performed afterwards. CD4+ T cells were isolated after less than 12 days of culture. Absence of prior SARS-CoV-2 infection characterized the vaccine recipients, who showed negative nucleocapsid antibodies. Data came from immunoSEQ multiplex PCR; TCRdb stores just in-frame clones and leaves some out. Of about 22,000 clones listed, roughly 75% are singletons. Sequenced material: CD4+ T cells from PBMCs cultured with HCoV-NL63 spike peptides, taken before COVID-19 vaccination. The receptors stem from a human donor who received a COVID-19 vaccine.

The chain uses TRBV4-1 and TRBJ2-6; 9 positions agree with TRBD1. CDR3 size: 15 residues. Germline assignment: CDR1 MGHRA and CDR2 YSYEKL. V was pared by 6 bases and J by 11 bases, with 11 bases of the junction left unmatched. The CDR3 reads CASRQGLGQGDVLTF. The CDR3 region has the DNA TGCGCCAGCAGACAGGGCCTGGGACAGGGAGACGTCCTGACTTTC.

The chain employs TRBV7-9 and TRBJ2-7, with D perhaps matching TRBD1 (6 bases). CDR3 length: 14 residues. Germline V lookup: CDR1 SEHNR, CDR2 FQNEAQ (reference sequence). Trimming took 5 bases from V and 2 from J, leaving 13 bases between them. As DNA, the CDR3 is TGTGCCAGCAGCCCCGGACAGATACCCTACGAGCAGTACTTC. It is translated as CASSPGQIPYEQYF.

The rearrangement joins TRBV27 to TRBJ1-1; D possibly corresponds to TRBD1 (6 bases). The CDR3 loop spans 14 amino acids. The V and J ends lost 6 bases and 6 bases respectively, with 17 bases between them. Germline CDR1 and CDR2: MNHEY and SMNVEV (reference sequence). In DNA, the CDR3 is TGTGCCAGCAGCAAGTTTGCCAGGGGATCTGAAGCTTTCTTT. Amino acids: CASSKFARGSEAFF.

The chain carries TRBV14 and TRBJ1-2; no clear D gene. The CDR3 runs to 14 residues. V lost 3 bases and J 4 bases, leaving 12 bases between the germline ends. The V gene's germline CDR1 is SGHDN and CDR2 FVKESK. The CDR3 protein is CASSQQDGPYGYTF. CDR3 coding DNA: TGTGCCAGCAGCCAGCAGGACGGGCCCTATGGCTACACCTTC.

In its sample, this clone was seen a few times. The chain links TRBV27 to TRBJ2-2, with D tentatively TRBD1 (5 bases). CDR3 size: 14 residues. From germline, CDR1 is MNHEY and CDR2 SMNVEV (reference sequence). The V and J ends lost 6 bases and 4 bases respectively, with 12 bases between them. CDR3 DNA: TGTGCCAGCAGCTCAGACAGAGGCACCGGGGAGCTGTTTTTT. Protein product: CASSSDRGTGELFF.

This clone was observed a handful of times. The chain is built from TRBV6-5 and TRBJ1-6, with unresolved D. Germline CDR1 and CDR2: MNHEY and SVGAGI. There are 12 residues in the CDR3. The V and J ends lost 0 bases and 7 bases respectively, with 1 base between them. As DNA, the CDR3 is TGTGCCAGCAGTTACTCGAATTCACCCCTCCACTTT. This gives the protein CASSYSNSPLHF.

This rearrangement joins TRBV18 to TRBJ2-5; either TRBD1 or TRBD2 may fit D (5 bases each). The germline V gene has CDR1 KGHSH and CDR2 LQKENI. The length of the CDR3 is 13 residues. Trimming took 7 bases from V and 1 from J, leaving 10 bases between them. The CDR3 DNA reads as TGTGCCAGCTTAGAGGGGTTCCAAGAGACCCAGTACTTC. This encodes CASLEGFQETQYF.

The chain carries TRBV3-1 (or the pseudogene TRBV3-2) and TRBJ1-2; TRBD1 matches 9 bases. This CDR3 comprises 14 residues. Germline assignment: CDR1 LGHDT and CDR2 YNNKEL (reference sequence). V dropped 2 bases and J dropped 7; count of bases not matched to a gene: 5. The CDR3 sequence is CASSQQDRGGGYTF. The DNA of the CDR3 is TGTGCCAGCAGCCAACAGGACAGGGGAGGTGGCTACACCTTC.

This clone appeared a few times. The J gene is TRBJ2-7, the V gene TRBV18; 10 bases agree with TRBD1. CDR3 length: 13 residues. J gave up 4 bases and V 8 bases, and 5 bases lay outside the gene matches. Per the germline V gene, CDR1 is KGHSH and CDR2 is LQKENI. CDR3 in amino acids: CASKTGQGYEQYF. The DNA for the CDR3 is TGTGCCAGCAAAACGGGACAGGGGTACGAGCAGTACTTC.

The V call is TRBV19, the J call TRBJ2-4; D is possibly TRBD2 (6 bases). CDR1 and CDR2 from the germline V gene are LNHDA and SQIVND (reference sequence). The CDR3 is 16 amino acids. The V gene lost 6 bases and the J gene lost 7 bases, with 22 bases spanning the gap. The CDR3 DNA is TGTGCCAGTAGAATGGGGGGACGCTACGCGGGGAACATTCAGTACTTC. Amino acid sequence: CASRMGGRYAGNIQYF.

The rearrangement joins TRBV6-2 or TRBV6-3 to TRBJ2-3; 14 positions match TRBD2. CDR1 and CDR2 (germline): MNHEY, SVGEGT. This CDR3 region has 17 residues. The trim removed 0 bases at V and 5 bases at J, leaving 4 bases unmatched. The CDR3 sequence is CASSYSSTSGGEDTQYF. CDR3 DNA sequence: TGTGCCAGCAGTTACTCCTCGACTAGCGGGGGGGAAGATACGCAGTATTTT.

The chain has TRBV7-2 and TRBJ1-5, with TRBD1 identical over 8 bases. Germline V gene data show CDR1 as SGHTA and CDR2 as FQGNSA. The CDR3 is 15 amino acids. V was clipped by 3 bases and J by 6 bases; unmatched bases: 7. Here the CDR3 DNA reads TGTGCCAGCAGCTTTATGTCAGGGGGCGGTCAGCCCCAGCATTTT. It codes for CASSFMSGGGQPQHF.

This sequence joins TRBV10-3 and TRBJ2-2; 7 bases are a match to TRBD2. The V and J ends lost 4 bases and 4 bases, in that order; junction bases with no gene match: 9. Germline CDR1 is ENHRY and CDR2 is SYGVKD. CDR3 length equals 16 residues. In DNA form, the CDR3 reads TGTGCCATCAGTGGCGCATCTAGCGGAAGCACCGGGGAGCTGTTTTTT. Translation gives CAISGASSGSTGELFF.

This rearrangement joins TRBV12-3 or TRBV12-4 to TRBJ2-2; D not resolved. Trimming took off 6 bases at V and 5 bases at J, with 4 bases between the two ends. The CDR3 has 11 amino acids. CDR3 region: CASRLTGELFF. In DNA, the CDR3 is TGTGCCAGCAGGTTAACCGGGGAGCTGTTTTTT.

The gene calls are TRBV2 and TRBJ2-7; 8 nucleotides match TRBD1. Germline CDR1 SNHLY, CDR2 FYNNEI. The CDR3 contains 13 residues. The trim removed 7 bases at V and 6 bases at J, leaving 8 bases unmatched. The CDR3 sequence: CASMGQGAGEQYF. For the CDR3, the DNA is TGTGCCAGCATGGGCCAGGGGGCTGGCGAGCAGTACTTC.

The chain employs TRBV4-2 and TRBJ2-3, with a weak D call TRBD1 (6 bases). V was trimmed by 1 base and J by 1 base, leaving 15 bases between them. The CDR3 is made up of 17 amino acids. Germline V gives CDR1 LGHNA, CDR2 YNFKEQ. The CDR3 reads CASSQVGGPGRTDTQYF. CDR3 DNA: TGTGCCAGCAGCCAAGTTGGGGGCCCTGGACGCACAGATACGCAGTATTTT.

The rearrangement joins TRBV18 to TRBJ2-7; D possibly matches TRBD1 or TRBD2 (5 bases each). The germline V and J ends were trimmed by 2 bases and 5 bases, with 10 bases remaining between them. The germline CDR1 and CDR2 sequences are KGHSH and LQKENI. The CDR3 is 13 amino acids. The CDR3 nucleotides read TGTGCCAGCTCACCAATAAGGGACCACGAGCAGTACTTC. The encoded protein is CASSPIRDHEQYF.

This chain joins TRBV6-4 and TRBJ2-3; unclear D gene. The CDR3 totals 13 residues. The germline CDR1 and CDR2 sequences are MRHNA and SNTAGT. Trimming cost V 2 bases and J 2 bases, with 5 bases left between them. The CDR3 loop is CASSDDPTDTQYF. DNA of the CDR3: TGTGCCAGCAGTGACGATCCCACAGATACGCAGTATTTT.

The DNA of the CDR3 is TGTGCCAGCAGTGGGGGCAGGGATTTATACGAGCAGTACTTC. This codes for CASSGGRDLYEQYF. The chain recombines TRBV2 with TRBJ2-7; weak D call: TRBD1 (5 bases). Germline loops: CDR1 SNHLY, CDR2 FYNNEI. V was pared by 4 bases and J by 4 bases, with 14 bases between. The CDR3 extends over 14 amino acids.

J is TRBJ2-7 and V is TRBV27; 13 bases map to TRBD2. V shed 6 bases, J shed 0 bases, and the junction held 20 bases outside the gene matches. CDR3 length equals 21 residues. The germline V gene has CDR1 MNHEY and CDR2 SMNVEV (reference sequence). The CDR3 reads CASSSPSPGLAGIFSSYEQYF. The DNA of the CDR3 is TGTGCCAGCAGCTCCCCTTCTCCGGGACTAGCGGGGATCTTTTCCTCCTACGAGCAGTACTTC.

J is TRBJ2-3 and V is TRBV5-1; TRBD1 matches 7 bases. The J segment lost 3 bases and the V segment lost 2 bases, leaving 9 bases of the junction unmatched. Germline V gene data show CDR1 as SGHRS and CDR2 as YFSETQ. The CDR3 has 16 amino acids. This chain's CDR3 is CASSFGQGVETDTQYF. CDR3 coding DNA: TGCGCCAGCAGCTTTGGTCAGGGGGTGGAGACAGATACGCAGTATTTT. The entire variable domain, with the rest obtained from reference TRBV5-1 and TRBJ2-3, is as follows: KAGVTQTPRYLIKTRGQQVTLSCSPISGHRSVSWYQQTPGQGLQFLFEYFSETQRNKGNFPGRFSGRQFSNSRSEMNVSTLELGDSALYLCASSFGQGVETDTQYFGPGTRLTVL.

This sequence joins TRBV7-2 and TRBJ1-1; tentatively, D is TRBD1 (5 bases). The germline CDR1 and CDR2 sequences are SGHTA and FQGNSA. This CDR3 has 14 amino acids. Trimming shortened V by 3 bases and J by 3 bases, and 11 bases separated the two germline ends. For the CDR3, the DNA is TGTGCCAGCAGCTTCCATTCAGGGTACACTGAAGCTTTCTTT. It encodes CASSFHSGYTEAFF.